This TCR beta chain comes out of a study of T cell repertoires in cytomegalovirus infection. This clonotype was counted a few times. One entry per CDR3 protein, called by TCRdb with MiXCR from the reads. The sample yields approximately 170,000 distinct CDR3 sequences, about 15% seen once. This CDR3 region has 15 residues. Germline V gives CDR1 SGHVS, CDR2 FQNEAQ. J was trimmed by 3 bases and V by 1 base; bases with no gene match: 5. The sequencing input was CD8+ T cells from PBMCs. This chain joins TRBV7-8 and TRBJ1-2; 7 bases match TRBD1. This sequence originates from a human donor in good health (CMV status not recorded). Some clones in this sample may be carry-over from other donors' samples. The CDR3 loop reads CASSLVLTGDYGYTF. DNA of the CDR3: TGTGCCAGCAGCTTAGTTCTAACAGGGGACTATGGCTACACCTTC.